Shown below are 32 T cell receptor beta chains from a single sample sequenced in a study of identical twins. In TCRdb, the 5' RACE reads were re-called with MiXCR into one record per CDR3 protein. This table holds 200,000 to 300,000 distinct CDR3 sequences, about 7% found once. These data also formed part of another study, on yellow fever vaccine responses in identical twins.

The specimen sequenced was memory (CD45RO+) T cells sorted from blood. These receptor sequences come from a woman younger than 35 in good health.

In its sample, this clonotype was seen many times. V and J are TRBV15 and TRBJ1-5, with a weak D call TRBD1 (5 bases). The germline V gene encodes CDR1 LNHNV and CDR2 YYDKDF (reference sequence). This CDR3 spans 16 amino acids. V shed 1 base and J shed 3 bases, with 13 bases lying between them. The CDR3 region has the DNA TGTGCCACCAGCAGAGGGGGGTTCAGCATCAATCAGCCCCAGCATTTT. This gives the protein CATSRGGFSINQPQHF.

This clonotype was seen more than once but under ten times. V and J are TRBV6-1 and TRBJ2-7; D call uncertain. V was cut by 2 bases and J by 2 bases, with 16 bases left in between. CDR3 size: 16 residues. Germline V CDR1 and CDR2: MNHNS, SASEGT. In DNA form, the CDR3 reads TGTGCCAGCAGTGAAAACCAAGGGTCACCTCCCTACGAGCAGTACTTC. Protein sequence: CASSENQGSPPYEQYF.

This clonotype occurred many times. This sequence joins TRBV5-1 and TRBJ1-1, with D uncertain. From germline, CDR1 is SGHRS and CDR2 YFSETQ. V gave up 3 bases and J gave up 5 bases, with 14 bases separating them. This CDR3 is 14 amino acids long. CDR3 nucleotide sequence: TGCGCCAGCAGCTCGGACGGTGGTGGAACTGAAGCTTTCTTT. Translating gives CASSSDGGGTEAFF.

This clonotype was picked up a small number of times. This sequence joins TRBV29-1 and TRBJ2-1, with unresolved D. V gave up 5 bases and J gave up 8 bases, with 16 bases separating them. CDR1 is SQVTM, CDR2 ANQGSEA, per germline. This CDR3 is built from 13 residues. The CDR3 sequence is CSVPWPGIHEQFF. The CDR3 region has the DNA TGCAGCGTTCCATGGCCCGGCATTCATGAGCAGTTCTTC.

This clonotype was seen many times. The gene calls are TRBV7-6 and TRBJ2-1, with TRBD2 matching over 7 bases. This CDR3 is built from 15 residues. Trimming cost V 5 bases and J 3 bases; bases outside gene matches: 7. Germline loops: CDR1 SGHVS, CDR2 FNYEAQ. The chain's CDR3 is CASSARTSSYNEQFF. The CDR3 bases are TGTGCCAGCAGCGCACGGACTAGTAGCTACAATGAGCAGTTCTTC.

This clonotype was counted between two and nine times. The V call is TRBV20-1, the J call TRBJ2-5; the D gene is possibly TRBD2 (7 bases). Germline V gives CDR1 DFQATT, CDR2 SNEGSKA (reference sequence). CDR3 length: 12 residues. The V end was cut by 6 bases, the J end by 5 bases, with 13 bases between. CDR3 in DNA: TGCAGTGCATGGACAGCGGGGGAGACCCAGTACTTC. Its protein is CSAWTAGETQYF.

In its sample, this clonotype was seen a few times. This chain uses TRBV29-1 with TRBJ2-5; a weak D match, TRBD2 (6 bases). CDR1 SQVTM and CDR2 ANQGSEA come from the germline V gene. Deletions cut 3 bases from V and 2 bases from J, with 10 bases between. The CDR3 contains 13 residues. In nucleotides, the CDR3 is TGCAGCGTTGAGAGGAGGGAGCAAGAGACCCAGTACTTC. Protein: CSVERREQETQYF.

This clonotype has ten or more counts. V and J are TRBV12-3 or TRBV12-4 and TRBJ2-4; 7 bases agree with TRBD2. The CDR3 covers 15 residues. V was pared by 5 bases and J by 0 bases, with 4 bases of the junction left unmatched. Written as DNA, the CDR3 is TGTGCCAGCAGTGCTATAGCGGGAGCCAAAAACATTCAGTACTTC. Protein product: CASSAIAGAKNIQYF.

The chain couples TRBV7-9 to TRBJ2-5, with 7 bases identical to TRBD1. The germline V gene encodes CDR1 SEHNR and CDR2 FQNEAQ (reference sequence). V lost 2 bases to trimming and J lost 1 base; unmatched junction nucleotides: 4. The CDR3 has 15 amino acids. The CDR3 DNA reads TGTGCCAGCAGCTTACCACAGGGGCCCCAAGAGACCCAGTACTTC. The encoded protein is CASSLPQGPQETQYF.

This clonotype came up a few times. V gene TRBV19 combines with J gene TRBJ1-4, with D perhaps matching TRBD1 (6 bases). V lost 4 bases and J lost 8, with 17 bases in between. Germline lookup yields CDR1 LNHDA and CDR2 SQIVND (reference sequence). The CDR3 length is 15 residues. CDR3 bases: TGTGCCAGTAGTAGCTCAGGGGCGACGCGAGAAAAACTGTTTTTT. Its translation: CASSSSGATREKLFF. The variable domain in full, with the rest retrieved from reference TRBV19 and TRBJ1-4, is DGGITQSPKYLFRKEGQNVTLSCEQNLNHDAMYWYRQDPGQGLRLIYYSQIVNDFQKGDIAEGYSVSREKKESFPLTVTSAQKNPTAFYLCASSSSGATREKLFFGSGTQLSVL.

This chain's CDR3 is CASSSHAGANTEAFF. CDR3 bases: TGTGCCAGCAGCTCCCATGCGGGGGCGAACACTGAAGCTTTCTTT. This sequence joins TRBV12-3 or TRBV12-4 and TRBJ1-1, with a tentative D call TRBD1 (6 bases). This CDR3 contains 15 residues. V was pared by 6 bases and J by 1 base, with 15 bases between.

V and J are TRBV18 and TRBJ1-4; no definite D call. Germline V gene data show CDR1 as KGHSH and CDR2 as LQKENI. The CDR3 is 15 amino acids. The V gene lost 6 bases and the J gene lost 7 bases, with 18 bases spanning the gap. The CDR3 sequence is CASSPFYGMSEKLFF. The CDR3, as DNA: TGTGCCAGCTCCCCATTCTATGGGATGAGTGAAAAACTGTTTTTT. Using reference TRBV18 and TRBJ1-4 for the parts outside the CDR3, the full variable domain is NAGVMQNPRHLVRRRGQEARLRCSPMKGHSHVYWYRQLPEEGLKFMVYLQKENIIDESGMPKERFSAEFPKEGPSILRIQQVVRGDSAAYFCASSPFYGMSEKLFFGSGTQLSVL.

This clonotype came up many times. The V call is TRBV20-1, the J call TRBJ2-3; D is perhaps TRBD2 (5 bases). V was trimmed by 3 bases and J by 1 base, leaving 8 bases between them. The CDR3 sequence is 13 residues long. In germline, CDR1 is DFQATT, CDR2 SNEGSKA (reference sequence). The CDR3 loop is CSASGLGTDTQYF. The CDR3 bases are TGCAGTGCTAGCGGACTCGGCACAGATACGCAGTATTTT.

This rearrangement joins TRBV11-2 to TRBJ1-4; the D gene is possibly TRBD1 (6 bases). Trimming took off 7 bases at V and 8 bases at J, with 14 bases between the two ends. The CDR3 spans 13 residues. Germline CDR1 is SGHAT and CDR2 is FQNNGV. The CDR3 DNA reads TGTGCCAGCAACACAGGGCCCCGAGAAAAACTGTTTTTT. Protein sequence: CASNTGPREKLFF.

At least ten counts were recorded for this clonotype. The genes are TRBV3-1 and TRBJ2-4; maybe TRBD1 (6 bases). The CDR3 consists of 15 residues. Trimming shortened V by 4 bases and J by 6 bases, and 16 bases separated the two germline ends. Germline V gene lookup returns CDR1 LGHDT and CDR2 YNNKEL (reference sequence). As DNA, the CDR3 is TGTGCCAGCAGCCGCATGACCGTAGGGGGAAACATTCAGTACTTC. It encodes CASSRMTVGGNIQYF.

This clonotype was seen only a few times. The V and J genes are TRBV20-1 and TRBJ2-1, with 11 bases matching TRBD1. This CDR3 region has 13 residues. Germline loops: CDR1 DFQATT, CDR2 SNEGSKA (reference sequence). The trim removed 6 bases at V and 7 bases at J, leaving 5 bases unmatched. Written as DNA, the CDR3 is TGCAGTGCCGGGGGGACAGGGGGGAATGAGCAGTTCTTC. Translation: CSAGGTGGNEQFF.

This clonotype was detected a few times. V and J are TRBV5-1 and TRBJ2-5, with D unresolved. The V and J ends lost 2 bases and 3 bases respectively, with 11 bases between them. This CDR3 has 14 residues. Looked up from germline, CDR1 is SGHRS and CDR2 is YFSETQ. The CDR3 region has the DNA TGCGCCAGCAGCTTCAGGCCGACGGAAGAGACCCAGTACTTC. Its translation is CASSFRPTEETQYF.

This clonotype was counted between two and nine times. The gene calls are TRBV6-5 and TRBJ2-2; 8 nucleotides line up with TRBD1. This CDR3 has 16 residues. Germline V gene lookup returns CDR1 MNHEY and CDR2 SVGAGI. V trimming: 2 bases; J trimming: 1 base; junction bases outside the gene matches: 3. This CDR3 is CASSYAGTGNTGELFF. The CDR3 nucleotides are TGTGCCAGCAGTTACGCCGGGACAGGGAACACCGGGGAGCTGTTTTTT.

The chain has TRBV29-1 and TRBJ1-2; D is possibly TRBD1 (6 bases). The CDR3 consists of 10 residues. Trimming took off 4 bases at V and 8 bases at J, with 8 bases between the two ends. Germline CDR1 and CDR2: SQVTM and ANQGSEA. The CDR3 coding sequence is TGCAGCGTTGCAGGGGAGGGCTACACCTTC. As protein: CSVAGEGYTF.

The gene calls are TRBV7-8 and TRBJ2-3; D is ambiguous. The CDR3 sequence is 15 residues long. CDR1 and CDR2 (germline): SGHVS, FQNEAQ. V lost 3 bases and J 4 bases, leaving 14 bases between the germline ends. The CDR3 region has the DNA TGTGCCAGCAGCTTTTTCGGGCTAGGTTCAGATACGCAGTATTTT. As protein: CASSFFGLGSDTQYF. Supplemented by reference TRBV7-8 and TRBJ2-3, the full variable domain reads GAGVSQSPRYKVAKRGQDVALRCDPISGHVSLFWYQQALGQGPEFLTYFQNEAQLDKSGLPSDRFFAERPEGSVSTLKIQRTQQEDSAVYLCASSFFGLGSDTQYFGPGTRLTVL.

This clonotype has ten or more counts. V and J are TRBV20-1 and TRBJ2-3, with D perhaps matching TRBD1 (6 bases). Trimming cost V 3 bases and J 2 bases, with 9 bases left between them. The CDR3 covers 13 residues. The germline V gene encodes CDR1 DFQATT and CDR2 SNEGSKA (reference sequence). DNA of the CDR3: TGCAGTGCTAGTCAGGGGACCACAGATACGCAGTATTTT. It codes for CSASQGTTDTQYF.

In this sample, this clonotype turned up a few times. The chain combines TRBV4-1 with TRBJ2-3; D remains unclear. The CDR3 extends over 17 amino acids. In germline, CDR1 is MGHRA, CDR2 YSYEKL. V lost 0 bases and J 1 base, leaving 14 bases between the germline ends. In DNA form, the CDR3 reads TGCGCCAGCAGCCAAGATTCCCCCCTTGCGGGCACAGATACGCAGTATTTT. Translation gives CASSQDSPLAGTDTQYF.

V is TRBV12-3 or TRBV12-4 and J is TRBJ1-5, with D perhaps TRBD1 (6 bases). The CDR3 is 15 residues long. Trimming removed 0 bases at V and 5 bases at J, with 11 bases between. This chain's CDR3 is CASSLALTGHQPQHF. The DNA of the CDR3 is TGTGCCAGCAGTTTAGCGCTTACAGGGCATCAGCCCCAGCATTTT.

This clonotype has at least ten counts. V gene TRBV11-2 combines with J gene TRBJ2-3; D unresolved. There are 15 residues in the CDR3. The V end was cut by 0 bases, the J end by 0 bases, with 7 bases between. Germline CDR1 is SGHAT and CDR2 is FQNNGV. The CDR3 reads CASSLDRMSTDTQYF. DNA for the CDR3: TGTGCCAGCAGCTTAGACAGGATGAGCACAGATACGCAGTATTTT.

The V gene is TRBV11-3, the J gene TRBJ2-1, with TRBD2 matching 10 bases. Losses at the gene ends were 5 bases for V and 3 bases for J; bases not matched to a gene: 4. The CDR3 is 15 residues long. Germline CDR1 reads SGHNT; CDR2 reads YENEEA. The CDR3: CASSTTSGVYNEQFF. CDR3 DNA: TGTGCCAGCAGCACTACTAGCGGGGTCTACAATGAGCAGTTCTTC.

This clonotype was counted ten times or more. The genes are TRBV20-1 and TRBJ1-2, with no clear D. V lost 4 bases and J lost 3, with 3 bases in between. Germline CDR1 reads DFQATT; CDR2 reads SNEGSKA (reference sequence). The CDR3 runs to 10 residues. CDR3 sequence reads: CSAIYYGYTF. The CDR3 DNA follows: TGCAGTGCTATCTACTATGGCTACACCTTC.

The rearrangement joins TRBV11-1 to TRBJ2-1; D not certain. Trimming took off 9 bases at V and 3 bases at J, with 12 bases between the two ends. Germline lookup yields CDR1 SGHAT and CDR2 FQDESV (reference sequence). This CDR3 is 13 amino acids long. The CDR3 bases are TGTGCCAGTTCTCGGATTAACTACAATGAGCAGTTCTTC. Protein product: CASSRINYNEQFF.

In this sample, this clonotype turned up a few times. The genes are TRBV27 and TRBJ2-1; 9 bases match TRBD1. The germline gives CDR1 MNHEY, CDR2 SMNVEV (reference sequence). Trimming cost V 5 bases and J 7 bases; bases outside gene matches: 9. This CDR3 contains 15 residues. The CDR3 loop reads CASSLTGTGKNEQFF. The CDR3 nucleotides read TGTGCCAGCAGTCTAACCGGGACAGGGAAGAATGAGCAGTTCTTC.

This clonotype showed up many times. CDR3 DNA sequence: TGTGCCAGCAGTTTAAACCGAGGCCTCACTGAAGCTTTCTTT. This codes for CASSLNRGLTEAFF. This chain uses TRBV12-3 or TRBV12-4 with TRBJ1-1; D gene uncertain. This CDR3 contains 14 residues. Trimming removed 2 bases at V and 4 bases at J, with 11 bases between.

Only a few counts were recorded for this clonotype. The CDR3 region is CATMAPSSYNEQFF. The CDR3 nucleotides read TGTGCCACCATGGCTCCGAGCTCCTACAATGAGCAGTTCTTC. V usage is TRBV24-1 and J usage is TRBJ2-1; D ambiguous. CDR3 size: 14 residues. V lost 8 bases, J lost 0 bases, and 10 bases lay in between. Germline values: CDR1 KGHDR, CDR2 SFDVKD.

This clonotype occurred many times. The V and J genes are TRBV7-3 and TRBJ2-2, with D tentatively TRBD2 (6 bases). CDR1 SGHTA and CDR2 FQGTGA come from the germline V gene. The V end was cut by 1 base, the J end by 0 bases, with 9 bases between. The CDR3 extends over 16 amino acids. The CDR3 reads CASSLIGSANTGELFF. DNA of the CDR3: TGTGCCAGCAGCTTAATCGGGAGCGCGAACACCGGGGAGCTGTTTTTT. Together with reference TRBV7-3 and TRBJ2-2, the CDR3 gives the full variable domain: GAGVSQTPSNKVTEKGKYVELRCDPISGHTALYWYRQSLGQGPEFLIYFQGTGAADDSGLPNDRFFAVRPEGSVSTLKIQRTERGDSAVYLCASSLIGSANTGELFFGEGSRLTVL.

The chain carries TRBV2 and TRBJ2-7; 12 nucleotides agree with TRBD2. The CDR3 covers 13 residues. The V and J ends lost 8 bases and 7 bases, in that order; junction bases with no gene match: 6. Germline-derived CDR1 and CDR2 are SNHLY and FYNNEI. This CDR3 is CASLLAGGSEQYF. The CDR3 DNA reads as TGTGCCAGCCTCCTAGCGGGAGGGAGTGAGCAGTACTTC.